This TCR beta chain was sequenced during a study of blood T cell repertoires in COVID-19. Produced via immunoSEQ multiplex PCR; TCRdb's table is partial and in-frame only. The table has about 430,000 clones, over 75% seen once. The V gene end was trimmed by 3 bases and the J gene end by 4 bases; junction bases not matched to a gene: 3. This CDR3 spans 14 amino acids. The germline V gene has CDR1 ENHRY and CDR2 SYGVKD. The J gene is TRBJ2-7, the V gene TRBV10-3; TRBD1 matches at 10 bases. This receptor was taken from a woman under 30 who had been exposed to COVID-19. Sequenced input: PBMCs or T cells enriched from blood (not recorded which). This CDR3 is CAISEWDRGYEQYF. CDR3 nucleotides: TGTGCCATCAGTGAATGGGACAGGGGATACGAGCAGTACTTC.